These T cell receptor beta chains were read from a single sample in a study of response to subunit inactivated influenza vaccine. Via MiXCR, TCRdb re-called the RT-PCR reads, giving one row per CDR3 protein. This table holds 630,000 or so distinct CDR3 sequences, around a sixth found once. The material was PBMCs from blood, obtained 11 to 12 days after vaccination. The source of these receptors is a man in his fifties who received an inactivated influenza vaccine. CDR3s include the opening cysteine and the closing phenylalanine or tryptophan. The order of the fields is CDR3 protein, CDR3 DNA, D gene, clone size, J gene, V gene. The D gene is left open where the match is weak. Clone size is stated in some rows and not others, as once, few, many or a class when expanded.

cdr3_aa: CASRWDRGNTEAFF
cdr3_nt: TGTGCCAGCAGGTGGGACAGGGGGAACACTGAAGCTTTCTTT
d_call: TRBD1
clone_size: many
j_call: TRBJ1-1
v_call: TRBV12-3/TRBV12-4

cdr3_aa: CASSVTGSSYNSPLHF
cdr3_nt: TGTGCCAGCAGTGTCACAGGGAGCTCCTATAATTCACCCCTCCACTTT
d_call: .
clone_size: few
j_call: TRBJ1-6
v_call: TRBV6-1

cdr3_aa: CASSFVPGQGYEQYF
cdr3_nt: TGCGCCAGCAGTTTTGTACCCGGACAGGGATACGAGCAGTACTTC
d_call: TRBD1
clone_size: .
j_call: TRBJ2-7
v_call: TRBV5-1

cdr3_aa: CSARDGSGRASEQFF
cdr3_nt: TGCAGTGCTAGAGATGGCAGCGGGAGGGCCTCTGAGCAGTTCTTC
d_call: TRBD2
clone_size: few
j_call: TRBJ2-1
v_call: TRBV20-1

cdr3_aa: CASSSGPQNTGELFF
cdr3_nt: TGCGCCAGCAGCTCGGGACCCCAGAACACCGGGGAGCTGTTTTTT
d_call: .
clone_size: few
j_call: TRBJ2-2
v_call: TRBV5-1

cdr3_aa: CSARWDSGNTIYF
cdr3_nt: TGCAGTGCTAGATGGGACTCTGGAAACACCATATATTTT
d_call: .
clone_size: few
j_call: TRBJ1-3
v_call: TRBV20-1

cdr3_aa: CASSSGTSGRAQETQYF
cdr3_nt: TGTGCCAGCAGCTCAGGAACTAGCGGGAGGGCCCAAGAGACCCAGTACTTC
d_call: TRBD2
clone_size: .
j_call: TRBJ2-5
v_call: TRBV7-6

cdr3_aa: CASRHGRASYNEQFF
cdr3_nt: TGTGCCAGCAGGCACGGGCGGGCCTCCTACAATGAGCAGTTCTTC
d_call: .
clone_size: many
j_call: TRBJ2-1
v_call: TRBV28

cdr3_aa: CSARGSGESLYEQYF
cdr3_nt: TGCAGTGCTAGAGGTAGCGGGGAGTCCCTCTACGAGCAGTACTTC
d_call: TRBD2
clone_size: .
j_call: TRBJ2-7
v_call: TRBV20-1

cdr3_aa: CSAGTRGSGNTIYF
cdr3_nt: TGCAGTGCTGGGACTCGTGGCTCTGGAAACACCATATATTTT
d_call: .
clone_size: many
j_call: TRBJ1-3
v_call: TRBV20-1

cdr3_aa: CASSLAHGQGRDEQYF
cdr3_nt: TGTGCCAGCAGCTTAGCGCACGGACAGGGGAGGGACGAGCAGTACTTC
d_call: TRBD1
clone_size: .
j_call: TRBJ2-7
v_call: TRBV7-9

cdr3_aa: CASRRQGYNEQFF
cdr3_nt: TGTGCCAGTAGAAGACAGGGCTACAATGAGCAGTTCTTC
d_call: TRBD1
clone_size: .
j_call: TRBJ2-1
v_call: TRBV19

cdr3_aa: CASSQASRRNTGELFF
cdr3_nt: TGCGCCAGCAGCCAAGCTTCCAGGAGGAACACCGGGGAGCTGTTTTTT
d_call: .
clone_size: few
j_call: TRBJ2-2
v_call: TRBV4-1

cdr3_aa: CASSPRQGGPGYTF
cdr3_nt: TGTGCCAGCAGTCCACGACAGGGAGGGCCAGGCTACACCTTC
d_call: TRBD1
clone_size: few
j_call: TRBJ1-2
v_call: TRBV12-3/TRBV12-4

cdr3_aa: CATSRAAGWGETQYF
cdr3_nt: TGTGCCACCAGCAGAGCCGCAGGGTGGGGAGAGACCCAGTACTTC
d_call: .
clone_size: .
j_call: TRBJ2-5
v_call: TRBV15

cdr3_aa: CATSDLAVPYNEQFF
cdr3_nt: TGTGCCACCAGTGACCTAGCGGTCCCCTACAATGAGCAGTTCTTC
d_call: TRBD2
clone_size: many
j_call: TRBJ2-1
v_call: TRBV24-1

cdr3_aa: CASSFAGGAHQPQHF
cdr3_nt: TGTGCCAGCAGTTTCGCAGGGGGCGCGCATCAGCCCCAGCATTTT
d_call: TRBD1
clone_size: .
j_call: TRBJ1-5
v_call: TRBV12-3/TRBV12-4

cdr3_aa: CASSWTSGSRQETQYF
cdr3_nt: TGTGCCAGCAGCTGGACTAGCGGGAGCCGTCAAGAGACCCAGTACTTC
d_call: TRBD2
clone_size: few
j_call: TRBJ2-5
v_call: TRBV7-2

cdr3_aa: CASSQLEGFAGKTSYEQYF
cdr3_nt: TGTGCCAGCAGCCAACTGGAGGGATTTGCCGGGAAAACCTCCTACGAGCAGTACTTC
d_call: .
clone_size: many
j_call: TRBJ2-7
v_call: TRBV4-2

cdr3_aa: CASSLTDSPQYF
cdr3_nt: TGTGCCAGCAGCTTGACCGACTCCCCTCAGTATTTT
d_call: .
clone_size: .
j_call: TRBJ2-3
v_call: TRBV7-9